This record looks at one TCR beta chain sequence and its context. The CDR3 has 16 amino acids. From germline, CDR1 is SGHRS and CDR2 YFSETQ. V lost 0 bases and J lost 5; bases outside the gene matches: 8. The record originates from a study of blood T cell repertoires in COVID-19. The protocol was immunoSEQ multiplex PCR, while the TCRdb copy is restricted to in-frame clones and leaves out a portion. The sample lists approximately 140,000 clones, 75% to 90% seen once, with under 2.5% in the top ten. The V gene is TRBV5-1, the J gene TRBJ2-7; TRBD1 agrees at 10 bases. Sequencing was performed on PBMCs or T cells enriched from blood (not recorded which). The TCR sequence derives from a woman aged 45-59 years who had recovered from COVID-19. Here the CDR3 DNA reads TGCGCCAGCAGCTTGGCCGCGGGACAGGGGAGGAACGAGCAGTACTTC. Protein product: CASSLAAGQGRNEQYF.